Below are 3 T cell receptor beta chains sequenced from a single sample in a study of identifying expanded T cells in peripheral blood. The assay was immunoSEQ multiplex PCR, and TCRdb's table has in-frame clones only and misses some. The table has 75,000 to 95,000 clones, 75% to 90% seen once. Sequencing was done on a sample of blood. The receptor set was obtained from a person between 18 and 70 years old in good health.

The chain combines TRBV30 with TRBJ2-7; 7 nucleotides align to TRBD2. V was clipped by 5 bases and J by 2 bases; unmatched bases: 3. The CDR3 spans 12 residues. Germline loops: CDR1 GTSNPN, CDR2 SVGIG (reference sequence). CDR3 coding DNA: TGTGCCTGGCGGGGGGATACCTACGAGCAGTACTTC. Residues: CAWRGDTYEQYF. Combining the CDR3 with reference TRBV30 and TRBJ2-7 gives the whole variable domain SQTIHQWPATLVQPVGSPLSLECTVEGTSNPNLYWYRQAAGRGLQLLFYSVGIGQISSEVPQNLSASRPQDRQFILSSKKLLLSDSGFYLCAWRGDTYEQYFGPGTRLTVT.

This chain connects TRBV7-2 to TRBJ1-2; perhaps TRBD1 as D (5 bases). V lost 3 bases to trimming and J lost 4 bases, with 21 bases between them. The germline V gene encodes CDR1 SGHTA and CDR2 FQGNSA. The CDR3 has 17 residues. Here the CDR3 DNA reads TGTGCCAGCAGCTTGATATGGGTAACAGGTGGAACCTATGGCTACACCTTC. Its protein product is CASSLIWVTGGTYGYTF.

V and J are TRBV30 and TRBJ1-1, with 9 bases identical to TRBD1. V was clipped by 0 bases and J by 8 bases; unmatched bases: 4. The CDR3 is 13 amino acids. Looked up from germline, CDR1 is GTSNPN and CDR2 is SVGIG (reference sequence). CDR3 amino acids: CAWSVLGQGEAFF. CDR3 sequence (DNA): TGTGCCTGGAGTGTACTGGGACAGGGAGAAGCTTTCTTT.